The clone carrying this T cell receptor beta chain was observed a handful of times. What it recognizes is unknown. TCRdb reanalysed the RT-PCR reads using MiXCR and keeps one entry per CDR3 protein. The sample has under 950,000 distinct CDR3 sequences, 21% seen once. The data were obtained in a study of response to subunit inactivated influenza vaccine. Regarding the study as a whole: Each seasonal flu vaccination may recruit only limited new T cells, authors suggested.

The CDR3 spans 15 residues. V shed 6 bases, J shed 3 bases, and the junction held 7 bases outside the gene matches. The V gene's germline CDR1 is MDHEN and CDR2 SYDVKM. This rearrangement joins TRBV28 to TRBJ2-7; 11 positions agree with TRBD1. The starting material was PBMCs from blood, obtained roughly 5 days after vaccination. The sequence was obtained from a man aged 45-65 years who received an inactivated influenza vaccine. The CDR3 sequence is CASREPGQGDYEQYF. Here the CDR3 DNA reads TGTGCCAGCAGGGAGCCGGGACAGGGGGACTACGAGCAGTACTTC. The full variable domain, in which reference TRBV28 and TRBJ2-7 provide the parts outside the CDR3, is DVKVTQSSRYLVKRTGEKVFLECVQDMDHENMFWYRQDPGLGLRLIYFSYDVKMKEKGDIPEGYSVSREKKERFSLILESASTNQTSMYLCASREPGQGDYEQYFGPGTRLTVT.